A single sample gave rise to the 9 T cell receptor beta chains below, sequenced in a study of blood T cell repertoires in COVID-19. Generated by immunoSEQ multiplex PCR, the TCRdb table keeps only in-frame clones and is missing some. The sample holds approximately 230,000 clones, under 95% seen once. Sequenced material: PBMCs or T cells enriched from blood (not recorded which). The receptors derive from a woman younger than 35 who had recovered from COVID-19.

The rearrangement uses TRBV2 and TRBJ2-2; D may be TRBD2 (6 bases). The CDR3 is 14 residues long. Germline V lookup: CDR1 SNHLY, CDR2 FYNNEI. The V and J ends lost 3 bases and 1 base respectively, with 6 bases between them. The CDR3 DNA reads as TGTGCCAGCAGTGAGCGGGGGAACACCGGGGAGCTGTTTTTT. As protein: CASSERGNTGELFF. The full variable domain, its missing parts supplied by reference TRBV2 and TRBJ2-2, is EPEVTQTPSHQVTQMGQEVILRCVPISNHLYFYWYRQILGQKVEFLVSFYNNEISEKSEIFDDQFSVERPDGSNFTLKIRSTKLEDSAMYFCASSERGNTGELFFGEGSRLTVL.

This sequence joins TRBV10-3 and TRBJ2-4; tentatively, D is TRBD1 (6 bases). The ends were cut back, 9 bases at V and 5 bases at J, with 14 bases in the middle. There are 13 residues in the CDR3. CDR1 is ENHRY and CDR2 is SYGVKD in the germline V gene. CDR3 in amino acids: CAIAGRQENIQYF. In nucleotides, the CDR3 is TGTGCCATAGCTGGCAGACAGGAAAACATTCAGTACTTC.

J is TRBJ1-1 and V is TRBV11-3, with D perhaps matching TRBD1 (5 bases). The V gene's germline CDR1 is SGHNT and CDR2 YENEEA. There are 13 residues in the CDR3. V was shortened by 7 bases and J by 4 bases, with 13 bases between the two germline ends. In nucleotides, the CDR3 is TGTGCCAGCACCCGGGGGGGTGTCACTGAAGCTTTCTTT. Residues: CASTRGGVTEAFF.

The V call is TRBV3-1 (or the pseudogene TRBV3-2), the J call TRBJ1-4; TRBD1 matches 7 bases. Germline loops: CDR1 LGHDT, CDR2 YNNKEL (reference sequence). This CDR3 is 13 amino acids long. V was pared by 3 bases and J by 8 bases, with 3 bases of the junction left unmatched. CDR3 amino acids: CASSHVRGEKLFF. The CDR3 nucleotides are TGTGCCAGCAGCCACGTCAGGGGGGAAAAACTGTTTTTT.

The rearrangement uses TRBV19 and TRBJ1-1, with a possible D match to TRBD1 (5 bases). V lost 4 bases and J lost 1, with 19 bases in between. From germline, CDR1 is LNHDA and CDR2 SQIVND (reference sequence). The CDR3 totals 17 residues. The DNA for the CDR3 is TGTGCCAGTAGTAACGTCCAGGGAAACTTGTGGAACACTGAAGCTTTCTTT. Its protein is CASSNVQGNLWNTEAFF.

V and J are TRBV2 and TRBJ1-2; 7 bases fit TRBD1. The CDR3 consists of 13 residues. The germline gives CDR1 SNHLY, CDR2 FYNNEI. Trimming cost V 11 bases and J 3 bases; bases outside gene matches: 9. The CDR3 coding sequence is TGTGCCTCCCGACAGGGTCTTGACTATGGCTACACCTTC. Protein sequence: CASRQGLDYGYTF.

The chain combines TRBV27 with TRBJ1-1; weak D call: TRBD1 (6 bases). The CDR3 is 14 residues long. Per the germline V gene, CDR1 is MNHEY and CDR2 is SMNVEV (reference sequence). V lost 6 bases and J lost 2, with 13 bases in between. The CDR3 sequence: CASSTGRINTEAFF. The CDR3 region has the DNA TGTGCCAGCAGCACAGGGCGGATCAACACTGAAGCTTTCTTT.

This sequence joins TRBV29-1 and TRBJ2-7, with D perhaps TRBD2 (7 bases). The CDR3 is 12 amino acids. V lost 6 bases to trimming and J lost 1 base, with 10 bases between them. Looked up from germline, CDR1 is SQVTM and CDR2 is ANQGSEA. Written as DNA, the CDR3 is TGCAGCGTAGGGGGGGAGTCCTACGAGCAGTACTTC. Protein product: CSVGGESYEQYF.

The chain joins TRBV4-2 to TRBJ2-4; TRBD2 matches 9 bases. With V trimmed by 4 bases and J by 5 bases, 0 bases remained unmatched. The CDR3 length is 13 residues. Germline V gives CDR1 LGHNA, CDR2 YNFKEQ. Written as DNA, the CDR3 is TGTGCCAGCAGCCGACTAGCGGAAAACATTCAGTACTTC. Encoded protein: CASSRLAENIQYF.